The 17 T cell receptor beta chains below were found in one sample sequenced in a study of T-cell reconstitution after alpha-beta-depleted transplantation in children. The TCRbeta library was prepared with unique molecular identifiers. TCRdb called the PCR reads again in MiXCR, with one record for every CDR3 protein. The sample has about 110,000 distinct CDR3 sequences, under 13% seen once; the top ten hold approximately 7.6%. Here the sequenced sample was PBMCs from the stem cell graft donor, taken from the stem cell graft. The origin of the receptors is a human donor who donated a stem cell graft to a child with acute lymphoblastic leukemia.

This clonotype was picked up many times. V gene TRBV6-1 combines with J gene TRBJ1-5; D is perhaps TRBD1 (5 bases). CDR1 is MNHNS, CDR2 SASEGT, per germline. V lost 5 bases and J lost 2, with 10 bases in between. The CDR3 is 14 residues long. CDR3 residues: CASSPSRGNQPQHF. The CDR3 DNA sequence: TGTGCCAGCAGTCCCTCCAGGGGCAATCAGCCCCAGCATTTT.

This clonotype was found many times. At one boundary the junction diverges from the germline segment, which might be a read error. This chain links TRBV7-7 with TRBJ2-1; D possibly corresponds to TRBD2 (6 bases). Germline loops: CDR1 SSHAT, CDR2 FNYEAQ (reference sequence). The CDR3 loop spans 12 amino acids. CDR3 nucleotide sequence: TGTGCTAGCAGCTCAGACGGGAGTGAGCAGTTCTTC. This encodes CASSSDGSEQFF.

This clonotype was detected ten times or more. The chain combines TRBV12-3 or TRBV12-4 with TRBJ2-4; D possibly uses TRBD1 or TRBD2 (5 bases each). Trimming shortened V by 0 bases and J by 0 bases, and 6 bases separated the two germline ends. The CDR3 is 15 residues long. CDR3 coding DNA: TGTGCCAGCAGTTTAGCCGGGACAGCCAAAAACATTCAGTACTTC. Its protein is CASSLAGTAKNIQYF.

There are many counts of this clonotype. V is TRBV7-2 and J is TRBJ2-3; no clear D gene. This CDR3 is built from 15 residues. Per the germline V gene, CDR1 is SGHTA and CDR2 is FQGNSA. The V gene lost 4 bases and the J gene lost 2 bases, with 13 bases spanning the gap. The CDR3 coding sequence is TGTGCCAGCAGCTCGAGTCCTACTCCCACAGATACGCAGTATTTT. Translating gives CASSSSPTPTDTQYF. Filled out from reference TRBV7-2 and TRBJ2-3, the complete variable domain reads GAGVSQSPSNKVTEKGKDVELRCDPISGHTALYWYRQSLGQGLEFLIYFQGNSAPDKSGLPSDRFSAERTGGSVSTLTIQRTQQEDSAVYLCASSSSPTPTDTQYFGPGTRLTVL.

This clonotype was seen repeatedly, ten times or more. The chain links TRBV11-2 to TRBJ2-2; 7 nucleotides line up with TRBD2. CDR3 length equals 17 residues. V shed 5 bases, J shed 6 bases, and the junction held 15 bases outside the gene matches. Looked up from germline, CDR1 is SGHAT and CDR2 is FQNNGV. The CDR3 protein is CASSVNPGGRGAGELFF. The CDR3 DNA reads as TGTGCCAGCAGCGTAAATCCCGGGGGGAGAGGCGCCGGGGAGCTGTTTTTT.

On this clonotype: A much larger clone sits a single nucleotide away, making a read error possible. The V gene is TRBV11-2, the J gene TRBJ2-7; 7 nucleotides align to TRBD1. The V and J ends lost 6 bases and 2 bases, in that order; junction bases with no gene match: 10. The length of the CDR3 is 15 residues. The V gene's germline CDR1 is SGHAT and CDR2 FQNNGV. The CDR3 DNA reads TGTGCCAGCAGACTAAGGGGGCGTTCGACCTACGAGCAGTACTTC. Amino acid sequence: CASRLRGRSTYEQYF.

The chain carries TRBV5-4 and TRBJ2-3, with D unclear. The germline V gene has CDR1 SGHNT and CDR2 YYREEE (reference sequence). The CDR3 has 13 amino acids. Trimming cost V 4 bases and J 4 bases, with 10 bases left between them. CDR3 amino acids: CASSLEPPDTQYF. CDR3 nucleotides: TGTGCCAGCAGCCTTGAGCCGCCAGATACGCAGTATTTT.

Many counts were recorded for this clonotype. Here the CDR3 reads CASSHDRPIGELFF. The DNA for the CDR3 is TGTGCCAGCAGCCATGACAGACCCATCGGGGAGCTGTTTTTT. The chain links TRBV7-2 to TRBJ2-2; D perhaps matches TRBD1 (5 bases). Germline lookup yields CDR1 SGHTA and CDR2 FQGNSA. V lost 5 bases, J lost 7 bases, and 14 bases lay in between. The length of the CDR3 is 14 residues.

The chain carries TRBV18 and TRBJ2-1; a possible D gene is TRBD2 (6 bases). Germline values: CDR1 KGHSH, CDR2 LQKENI. CDR3 length: 15 residues. V lost 5 bases and J lost 1, with 12 bases in between. CDR3 in amino acids: CASSAGGFSYNEQFF. The CDR3 bases are TGTGCCAGCTCAGCCGGGGGATTTTCCTACAATGAGCAGTTCTTC.

This clonotype was counted many times. The rearrangement links TRBV20-1 to TRBJ2-3; D call uncertain. CDR1 and CDR2 from the germline V gene are DFQATT and SNEGSKA (reference sequence). This CDR3 spans 14 amino acids. The V gene lost 2 bases and the J gene lost 2 bases, with 11 bases spanning the gap. CDR3 in DNA: TGCAGTGCTAGACGGCAGGCCGTCACAGATACGCAGTATTTT. Encoded protein: CSARRQAVTDTQYF.

There are many counts of this clonotype. This chain links TRBV6-5 with TRBJ1-2, with 7 bases identical to TRBD1. The CDR3 runs to 15 residues. The junction had 16 bases not matched to a gene; V was cut back by 8 bases and J by 7 bases. The germline gives CDR1 MNHEY, CDR2 SVGAGI. CDR3 loop: CASSTLGGGASGYTF. DNA of the CDR3: TGTGCCAGCTCGACTCTGGGAGGGGGCGCTAGTGGCTACACCTTC.

This clonotype has ten or more counts. The CDR3 DNA is TGTGCCAGCAGCTTACGAAACTCTGGAAACACCATATATTTT. Its translation is CASSLRNSGNTIYF. The rearrangement links TRBV11-2 to TRBJ1-3; D ambiguous. There are 14 residues in the CDR3. Germline CDR1 is SGHAT and CDR2 is FQNNGV. Trimming shortened V by 2 bases and J by 0 bases, and 5 bases separated the two germline ends.

This clonotype appeared a few times. The rearrangement joins TRBV5-4 to TRBJ2-3, with D perhaps TRBD2 (5 bases). Germline V gene lookup returns CDR1 SGHNT and CDR2 YYREEE (reference sequence). This CDR3 has 15 amino acids. Trimming pared 4 bases from V and 0 bases from J, leaving 12 bases between. The CDR3 reads CASSLDSPSTDTQYF. In DNA, the CDR3 is TGTGCCAGCAGCCTGGACTCCCCTAGCACAGATACGCAGTATTTT.

In this sample, this clonotype turned up many times. The chain has TRBV6-2 or TRBV6-3 and TRBJ2-3; 12 bases agree with TRBD2. Germline V gene lookup returns CDR1 MNHEY and CDR2 SVGEGT. V was clipped by 2 bases and J by 4 bases; unmatched bases: 10. The CDR3 totals 18 residues. Here the CDR3 reads CASSYLAGGPTVADTQYF. For the CDR3, the DNA is TGTGCCAGCAGTTACCTAGCGGGGGGGCCTACAGTGGCAGATACGCAGTATTTT.

Many counts were recorded for this clonotype. V and J are TRBV20-1 and TRBJ2-3; D may be TRBD1 (5 bases). Germline-derived CDR1 and CDR2 are DFQATT and SNEGSKA (reference sequence). V was cut by 3 bases and J by 4 bases, with 8 bases left in between. This CDR3 contains 12 residues. The DNA for the CDR3 is TGCAGTGCTAGCAGGGTCGCAGATACGCAGTATTTT. It yields the protein CSASRVADTQYF.

This clonotype was seen ten or more times. The chain couples TRBV7-9 to TRBJ2-3, with TRBD1 matching over 7 bases. CDR3 length equals 13 residues. V trimming: 5 bases; J trimming: 4 bases; junction bases outside the gene matches: 3. Germline CDR1 reads SEHNR; CDR2 reads FQNEAQ (reference sequence). The DNA for the CDR3 is TGTGCCAGCAGCGGTCAGGGGGCAGATACGCAGTATTTT. Translation gives CASSGQGADTQYF.

This clonotype appeared many times. The chain employs TRBV6-1 and TRBJ2-7, with TRBD1 identical over 9 bases. The CDR3 length is 14 residues. Germline V gene lookup returns CDR1 MNHNS and CDR2 SASEGT. J gave up 5 bases and V 3 bases, and 5 bases lay outside the gene matches. CDR3 DNA sequence: TGTGCCAGCAGTGATTACAGGGGGCGACACGAGCAGTACTTC. It codes for CASSDYRGRHEQYF.